This entry is about one T cell receptor (beta chain). TCRdb's copy holds only in-frame clones and misses some; the assay was immunoSEQ multiplex PCR. This sample has over 80,000 clones, with around 93% found just once. This record belongs to a study of T cell changes during pregnancy in multiple sclerosis. Trimming removed 1 base from V and 4 bases from J, with 8 bases in between. The length of the CDR3 is 13 residues. CDR1 is SGHVS and CDR2 is FNYEAQ in the germline V gene. The origin of this receptor is a female donor in good health, enrolled as a control in a pregnancy study. The V call is TRBV7-6, the J call TRBJ2-7, with D unclear. The material sequenced was peripheral blood, taken in the third trimester of pregnancy. The CDR3 sequence is CASSLDFSYEQYF. As DNA, the CDR3 is TGTGCCAGCAGCTTAGATTTTTCGTACGAGCAGTACTTC.